The sequence of this T cell receptor (beta chain) was determined in a study of T cells in Graves' hyperthyroidism and ophthalmopathy. V was clipped by 7 bases and J by 10 bases, with 16 bases between them. The CDR3 sequence is 12 residues long. Looked up from germline, CDR1 is SGHDN and CDR2 is FVKESK. Amplification of TCR beta CDR3 regions was performed using RNA transcripts as template. First-round RT-PCR targeting the TCR CDR3 was performed with the HTBI primer set. TCRdb re-derived calls from the multiplex PCR reads in MiXCR, one entry per CDR3 protein. The sample shows 600,000 to 800,000 distinct CDR3 sequences, about 35% of them seen only once.

V gene TRBV14 combines with J gene TRBJ1-1, with a possible D match to TRBD1 (6 bases). The sequence came from a woman between 40 and 50 years old with Graves' hyperthyroidism. Sample: blood. The CDR3 DNA reads TGTGCCAGCACGCCAGGGGAGGTAGGAGCTTTCTTT. This translates into CASTPGEVGAFF.